This entry lists 30 T cell receptor beta chains sequenced from one sample in a study of cytomegalovirus exposure and HLA in healthy donors. In the PCR, 60 Vbeta and 13 Jbeta primers were used. This table comes from immunoSEQ multiplex PCR, and its TCRdb copy is limited to in-frame clones, with some not included. The data hold roughly 180,000 clones, with roughly 84% observed a single time. Sequencing was carried out using PBMCs. These receptors were collected from a man aged 25 to 40 in good health and CMV-seronegative.

The chain joins TRBV4-1 to TRBJ2-7; possible D gene TRBD2, 6 bases. V was pared by 1 base and J by 8 bases, with 12 bases between. Germline CDR1 reads MGHRA; CDR2 reads YSYEKL. The CDR3 spans 13 residues. This CDR3 is CASSQGGDPKQYF. For the CDR3, the DNA is TGCGCCAGCAGCCAAGGGGGGGACCCAAAGCAGTACTTC.

V usage is TRBV4-1 and J usage is TRBJ1-2, with a possible D match to TRBD1 (6 bases). This CDR3 contains 15 residues. CDR1 and CDR2 (germline): MGHRA, YSYEKL. Trimming took off 4 bases at V and 1 base at J, with 13 bases between the two ends. Written as DNA, the CDR3 is TGCGCCAGCAGCCGACCGGGACAAAGTAACTATGGCTACACCTTC. Its translation is CASSRPGQSNYGYTF.

A note on this clone: The junction does not match germline at one end; this may be a read error. Other nucleotide sequences from this sample produce the same CDR3. This rearrangement joins TRBV30 to TRBJ2-3; tentative D call: TRBD2 (6 bases). Germline V gives CDR1 GTSNPN, CDR2 SVGIG (reference sequence). The CDR3 extends over 16 amino acids. Written as DNA, the CDR3 is TGTGCCTGGGAACTACTCGGGGGATACGGCACAGACACGCAGTATTTT. It encodes CAWELLGGYGTDTQYF.

The chain uses TRBV11-2 and TRBJ2-5; D not resolved. This CDR3 has 16 amino acids. Between the trimmed V and J ends, which lost 0 bases and 2 bases, there was a span of 13 bases. Germline V gene data show CDR1 as SGHAT and CDR2 as FQNNGV. The CDR3 sequence is CASSLDPPGRQETQYF. DNA of the CDR3: TGTGCCAGCAGCTTAGATCCGCCAGGAAGACAAGAGACCCAGTACTTC. The whole variable domain, remainder taken from reference TRBV11-2 and TRBJ2-5, is EAGVAQSPRYKIIEKRQSVAFWCNPISGHATLYWYQQILGQGPKLLIQFQNNGVVDDSQLPKDRFSAERLKGVDSTLKIQPAKLEDSAVYLCASSLDPPGRQETQYFGPGTRLLVL.

Details on this clone: Within the sample, other DNA sequences also encode this same CDR3. The gene calls are TRBV2 and TRBJ1-5, with D possibly matching TRBD1 (5 bases). Germline assignment: CDR1 SNHLY and CDR2 FYNNEI. V lost 4 bases to trimming and J lost 7 bases, with 11 bases between them. This CDR3 spans 13 amino acids. The CDR3 DNA sequence: TGTGCCAGCAGTGGGGAGGAGGGGCAGCCCCAGCATTTT. Its protein product is CASSGEEGQPQHF.

The J gene is TRBJ2-7, the V gene TRBV5-5; possibly TRBD1 for D (6 bases). Germline CDR1 reads SGHKS; CDR2 reads YYEKEE (reference sequence). Trimming took 2 bases from V and 0 from J, leaving 15 bases between them. The CDR3 is 16 amino acids. CDR3 sequence: CASSFGRGISSYEQYF. CDR3 in DNA: TGTGCCAGCAGCTTCGGTAGGGGGATCAGCTCCTACGAGCAGTACTTC.

This rearrangement joins TRBV27 to TRBJ2-5, with TRBD2 as a possible D gene (6 bases). CDR3 length: 15 amino acids. Germline V gene sequence: CDR1 MNHEY, CDR2 SMNVEV (reference sequence). V dropped 6 bases and J dropped 0 bases, with 14 bases sitting between them. In DNA, the CDR3 is TGTGCCAGCAGGACTTACCGGGACTACCAAGAGACCCAGTACTTC. This codes for CASRTYRDYQETQYF.

The chain carries TRBV7-3 and TRBJ2-1; 13 bases match TRBD2. Germline V gene sequence: CDR1 SGHTA, CDR2 FQGTGA. The CDR3 has 17 amino acids. The V and J ends lost 4 bases and 8 bases, in that order; junction bases with no gene match: 11. The CDR3, as DNA: TGTGCCAGCAGCTCCCTCCCGGGACTAGCGGGATTGGATGAGCAGTTCTTC. Translated: CASSSLPGLAGLDEQFF.

The chain joins TRBV5-1 to TRBJ1-2; 8 bases match TRBD1. CDR3 length: 15 residues. Losses at the gene ends were 0 bases for V and 8 bases for J; bases not matched to a gene: 9. Per germline, CDR1 SGHRS and CDR2 YFSETQ. The CDR3 nucleotides are TGCGCCAGCAGCTTGGCATTTCAGGGGGCGCGCGGCTACACCTTC. Its translation is CASSLAFQGARGYTF.

This clone was seen more than once but under ten times. The chain has TRBV5-4 and TRBJ2-3; a weak D match, TRBD2 (5 bases). The CDR3 spans 16 residues. Trimming stripped 0 bases from V and 1 base from J, with 12 bases between. CDR1 SGHNT and CDR2 YYREEE come from the germline V gene (reference sequence). The CDR3 protein is CASSLANGMRTDTQYF. DNA of the CDR3: TGTGCCAGCAGCTTGGCCAACGGGATGCGCACAGATACGCAGTATTTT.

The chain joins TRBV5-1 to TRBJ1-2; perhaps TRBD1 as D (6 bases). The germline gives CDR1 SGHRS, CDR2 YFSETQ. Trimming stripped 0 bases from V and 2 bases from J, with 8 bases between. This CDR3 has 14 residues. CDR3 amino acids: CASSLGQGNYGYTF. In DNA, the CDR3 is TGCGCCAGCAGCTTGGGGCAGGGGAACTATGGCTACACCTTC.

The chain has TRBV5-6 and TRBJ2-1, with D possibly matching TRBD1 (6 bases). The CDR3 runs to 15 residues. Germline V gives CDR1 SGHDT, CDR2 YYEEEE. Trimming shortened V by 0 bases and J by 4 bases, and 11 bases separated the two germline ends. This chain's CDR3 is CASSLAGATYNEQFF. The CDR3 DNA reads as TGTGCCAGCAGCTTGGCAGGGGCTACATACAATGAGCAGTTCTTC.

V gene TRBV7-3 combines with J gene TRBJ2-7; maybe TRBD1 (5 bases). Trimming took 5 bases from V and 3 from J, leaving 11 bases between them. The CDR3 totals 13 residues. Germline CDR1 SGHTA, CDR2 FQGTGA. The CDR3 DNA sequence: TGTGCCAGCAGCCCAGGGATAAACTACGAGCAGTACTTC. Protein: CASSPGINYEQYF.

The chain has TRBV5-1 and TRBJ1-6, with D perhaps matching TRBD1 (6 bases). V was clipped by 4 bases and J by 10 bases, with 15 bases between them. The CDR3 contains 14 residues. CDR1 and CDR2 (germline): SGHRS, YFSETQ. The CDR3 here is CASSDRDKGSPLHF. Here the CDR3 DNA reads TGCGCCAGCAGCGACCGGGACAAAGGCTCACCCCTCCACTTT.

This clone was counted a few times. The rearrangement joins TRBV7-9 to TRBJ1-4, with D possibly being TRBD1 (6 bases). CDR3 length: 15 residues. Germline V gene data show CDR1 as SEHNR and CDR2 as FQNEAQ (reference sequence). V was cut by 3 bases and J by 9 bases, with 17 bases left in between. The CDR3 spells CASSFNRAPRKKLFF. DNA of the CDR3: TGTGCCAGCAGCTTCAACAGGGCGCCTAGGAAAAAACTGTTTTTT.

This chain uses TRBV12-2 with TRBJ1-2. TRBV12-2 is reported as a pseudogene. CDR3 length: 16 residues. CDR3 coding DNA: TGTGCAAGTCGCTTGGGGGAGGCCTTATTTGAATATGGCTACACCTTC. It codes for CASRLGEALFEYGYTF.

V gene TRBV4-3 combines with J gene TRBJ1-5, with D hard to call. CDR3 length: 14 residues. Germline loops: CDR1 LGHNA, CDR2 YSLEER. V lost 3 bases and J lost 6, with 12 bases in between. This CDR3 is CASSHREGSQPQHF. In DNA form, the CDR3 reads TGCGCCAGCAGCCATCGGGAGGGCAGTCAGCCCCAGCATTTT.

The chain links TRBV6-6 to TRBJ2-3; 10 bases line up with TRBD2. Trimming removed 4 bases from V and 2 bases from J; junction bases left unmatched: 3. Germline CDR1 is MNHNY and CDR2 is SVGAGI (reference sequence). This CDR3 is 15 amino acids long. The chain's CDR3 is CASSLLAGSTDTQYF. In DNA form, the CDR3 reads TGTGCCAGCAGTTTACTAGCGGGGTCCACAGATACGCAGTATTTT.

The chain links TRBV4-2 to TRBJ2-7; 7 bases align to TRBD2. The germline V gene has CDR1 LGHNA and CDR2 YNFKEQ. This CDR3 contains 17 residues. V dropped 2 bases and J dropped 5; count of bases not matched to a gene: 15. CDR3 in DNA: TGTGCCAGCAGCCAAATAGGGGAATGGGGACTATACGACGAGCAGTACTTC. It specifies CASSQIGEWGLYDEQYF.

The V call is TRBV18, the J call TRBJ2-3; 7 bases fit TRBD2. The V and J ends lost 2 bases and 4 bases, in that order; junction bases with no gene match: 3. Looked up from germline, CDR1 is KGHSH and CDR2 is LQKENI. This CDR3 comprises 14 residues. Here the CDR3 DNA reads TGTGCCAGCTCACCAGTGGGGGGGGCAGATACGCAGTATTTT. Its translation: CASSPVGGADTQYF.

The chain recombines TRBV10-2 with TRBJ2-3; 9 bases are shared with TRBD2. V lost 2 bases, J lost 7 bases, and 10 bases stayed unmatched. Germline CDR1 is WSHSY and CDR2 is SAAADI. The CDR3 runs to 16 residues. The CDR3 nucleotides read TGCGCCAGCAGTGAGCAGGGGCGGGGGGGCAGAAATACGCAGTATTTT. Amino acid sequence: CASSEQGRGGRNTQYF.

This chain uses TRBV6-1 with TRBJ1-2; no reliable D call. Deletions cut 8 bases from V and 4 bases from J, with 8 bases between. The length of the CDR3 is 11 residues. Germline CDR1 reads MNHNS; CDR2 reads SASEGT. CDR3 sequence: CASRRSYGYTF. The CDR3 DNA is TGTGCCAGCCGCCGGAGCTATGGCTACACCTTC.

V and J are TRBV5-1 and TRBJ2-7; TRBD1 might be the D (5 bases). V was pared by 6 bases and J by 5 bases, with 15 bases between. This CDR3 has 13 residues. CDR1 is SGHRS, CDR2 YFSETQ, per germline. The chain's CDR3 is CASTDILGDEQYF. Written as DNA, the CDR3 is TGCGCCAGCACGGACATCCTTGGGGACGAGCAGTACTTC.

This rearrangement joins TRBV4-1 to TRBJ2-3; D is possibly TRBD1 (5 bases). CDR1 is MGHRA, CDR2 YSYEKL, per germline. The CDR3 has 15 amino acids. Trimming removed 4 bases from V and 0 bases from J, with 11 bases in between. CDR3 in amino acids: CASSPLGPSTDTQYF. In nucleotides, the CDR3 is TGCGCCAGCAGCCCACTGGGGCCAAGCACAGATACGCAGTATTTT.

This clone has only a few counts. The rearrangement links TRBV2 to TRBJ2-4; 8 bases are shared with TRBD2. Germline V gene lookup returns CDR1 SNHLY and CDR2 FYNNEI. The CDR3 covers 16 residues. V was clipped by 5 bases and J by 7 bases; unmatched bases: 13. CDR3 sequence: CASSLYTSGIGNIQYF. The DNA for the CDR3 is TGTGCCAGCAGTTTATATACTAGCGGCATAGGGAACATTCAGTACTTC.

The chain combines TRBV5-4 with TRBJ2-7, with TRBD1 matching over 10 bases. V lost 1 base to trimming and J lost 4 bases; unmatched junction nucleotides: 5. The CDR3 is 15 amino acids. The germline V gene encodes CDR1 SGHNT and CDR2 YYREEE (reference sequence). CDR3 DNA sequence: TGTGCCAGCAGCTTGTCTGGGACAGGGGCTTACGAGCAGTACTTC. Residues: CASSLSGTGAYEQYF.

V and J are TRBV7-2 and TRBJ1-3; perhaps TRBD1 as D (6 bases). This CDR3 contains 16 residues. CDR1 and CDR2 from the germline V gene are SGHTA and FQGNSA. V lost 2 bases and J lost 0, with 11 bases in between. In nucleotides, the CDR3 is TGTGCCAGCAGCTTACGCAGGGGCCCCTCTGGAAACACCATATATTTT. Its protein is CASSLRRGPSGNTIYF.

CDR3 region: CASSPNYGGYTF. CDR3 in DNA: TGCGCCAGCAGCCCAAATTACGGTGGCTACACCTTC. The V and J genes are TRBV5-1 and TRBJ1-2; D remains ambiguous. CDR3 length equals 12 residues. Germline CDR1 SGHRS, CDR2 YFSETQ. V lost 4 bases, J lost 7 bases, and 11 bases lay in between.

The chain employs TRBV7-2 and TRBJ2-7, with 12 bases fitting TRBD1. Germline CDR1 reads SGHTA; CDR2 reads FQGNSA. CDR3 size: 14 residues. The ends lost 9 bases at V and 4 bases at J; junction bases unmatched: 7. CDR3 loop: CASQVGQGAYEQYF. CDR3 in DNA: TGTGCCAGTCAGGTGGGACAGGGGGCTTACGAGCAGTACTTC.

The sample holds a few counts of this clone. The V call is TRBV14, the J call TRBJ1-2, with D possibly matching TRBD1 (6 bases). CDR3 length equals 13 residues. Germline CDR1 reads SGHDN; CDR2 reads FVKESK. The ends were cut back, 1 base at V and 13 bases at J, with 16 bases in the middle. CDR3 amino acids: CASSQGWTDRFTF. The CDR3 nucleotides are TGTGCCAGCAGCCAAGGTTGGACAGATCGCTTCACCTTC. Based on the CDR3 plus reference TRBV14 and TRBJ1-2, the full variable domain is EAGVTQFPSHSVIEKGQTVTLRCDPISGHDNLYWYRRVMGKEIKFLLHFVKESKQDESGMPNNRFLAERTGGTYSTLKVQPAELEDSGVYFCASSQGWTDRFTFGSGTRLTVV.